The TCR beta chain described here comes from a study of blood T cells in healthy people across ages. Aged roughly 6 to 95, donors were systemically healthy Caucasians from Russia. As concerns this clonotype: What it binds is not known.

The J segment lost 7 bases and the V segment lost 3 bases, leaving 11 bases of the junction unmatched. Germline V gives CDR1 SGHRS, CDR2 YFSETQ. This CDR3 is 16 amino acids long. A sample-barcoded 5' primer and a J-beta primer mix were used in a second PCR of roughly 6 to 11 cycles. Each cDNA was tagged by a template-switch adaptor containing 12 random nucleotides. MiXCR, applied by TCRdb to the 5' RACE reads, yields one record per CDR3 protein. Here the sample spans about 720,000 distinct CDR3 sequences, approximately 21% being singletons. Overall study results and limits: Comparison with aged donors showed that long-lived donors had more naive CD4+ cells and higher diversity. In the absence of known donor CMV status, changes in expanded clonotypes were possibly confounded.

The V gene is TRBV5-1, the J gene TRBJ2-1, with 9 bases lining up with TRBD2. The TCR was taken from a man between 70 and 80 years old in good health. Input material: blood. CDR3 DNA: TGCGCCAGCAGCTGGGCTTCTGCGGGAGGGCTTAATGAGCAGTTCTTC. It encodes CASSWASAGGLNEQFF.